This passage covers 6 T cell receptor beta chains from one sample sequenced in a study of shared clonotypes between healthy human individuals. The table came from immunoSEQ multiplex PCR; TCRdb's copy has only in-frame clones and leaves some out. The table shows 100,000 or so clones, with 40% to 55% occurring only once. Sequences were obtained from PBMCs. The receptor set was obtained from a woman in her 40s in good health. Some clones in this sample may be carry-over from other donors' samples.

This clone is labeled medium-sized. The V gene is TRBV15, the J gene TRBJ1-1; the D is unclear. The CDR3 is made up of 12 amino acids. The ends were cut back, 4 bases at V and 3 bases at J, with 6 bases in the middle. CDR1 LNHNV and CDR2 YYDKDF come from the germline V gene (reference sequence). As DNA, the CDR3 is TGTGCCACCAGCAAGGGATACACTGAAGCTTTCTTT. Protein: CATSKGYTEAFF.

The J gene is TRBJ1-3, the V gene TRBV29-1, with D unresolved. The V end lost 1 base, the J end lost 7 bases, and 8 bases lay between the germline ends. The CDR3 contains 12 residues. CDR1 is SQVTM and CDR2 is ANQGSEA in the germline V gene. The DNA of the CDR3 is TGCAGCGTTGAAGCGGCGGGTAACACCATATATTTT. This sequence encodes CSVEAAGNTIYF.

This clone occurred a few times. CDR3 in amino acids: CAWTDSAVMQPQHF. The CDR3 DNA sequence: TGTGCCTGGACTGACAGCGCCGTAATGCAGCCCCAGCATTTT. The chain joins TRBV30 to TRBJ1-5, with TRBD1 as a possible D gene (5 bases). Germline-derived CDR1 and CDR2 are GTSNPN and SVGIG (reference sequence). The CDR3 is 14 residues long. V was cut by 4 bases and J by 7 bases, with 17 bases left in between. The full variable domain, with the rest looked up from reference TRBV30 and TRBJ1-5, is SQTIHQWPATLVQPVGSPLSLECTVEGTSNPNLYWYRQAAGRGLQLLFYSVGIGQISSEVPQNLSASRPQDRQFILSSKKLLLSDSGFYLCAWTDSAVMQPQHFGDGTRLSIL.

The chain combines TRBV28 with TRBJ2-1, with no clear D. Trimming took off 8 bases at V and 5 bases at J, with 13 bases between the two ends. The germline CDR1 and CDR2 sequences are MDHEN and SYDVKM. The CDR3 runs 13 residues. This CDR3 is CASSETYNNEQFF. The CDR3 DNA reads TGTGCCAGCTCGGAGACCTACAACAATGAGCAGTTCTTC.

With respect to this clone: Other DNA sequences from this sample encode an identical CDR3 as well. The rearrangement joins TRBV30 to TRBJ2-5; D not resolved. The germline gives CDR1 GTSNPN, CDR2 SVGIG (reference sequence). This CDR3 contains 11 residues. Trimming took off 1 base at V and 4 bases at J, with 4 bases between the two ends. CDR3: CAWSGGETQYF. CDR3 bases: TGTGCCTGGAGTGGGGGAGAGACCCAGTACTTC.

CDR3 DNA sequence: TGTGCCAGTAGGACGGGAAATACGCAGTATTTT. It specifies CASRTGNTQYF. V is TRBV19 and J is TRBJ2-3; possibly TRBD2 for D (5 bases). The CDR3 loop spans 11 amino acids. Trimming cost V 6 bases and J 7 bases, with 8 bases left between them. The germline V gene encodes CDR1 LNHDA and CDR2 SQIVND (reference sequence).